The source of this T cell receptor (beta chain) is a study of T-cell reconstitution after alpha-beta-depleted transplantation in children. This clonotype showed up many times. J lost 0 bases, V lost 5 bases, and 9 bases had no gene match. The germline V gene encodes CDR1 SGHVS and CDR2 FNYEAQ. CDR3 length: 17 residues. Unique molecular identifiers were incorporated during preparation of the TCRbeta library. Each CDR3 protein is one row after TCRdb ran MiXCR on the PCR reads. The table has more than 550,000 distinct CDR3 sequences, 10% to 13% seen once. The sequenced sample was PBMCs from the stem cell graft donor, obtained from the stem cell graft. The J gene is TRBJ2-3, the V gene TRBV7-6, with TRBD1 matching over 9 bases. The receptor was isolated from a human donor who donated a stem cell graft to a child with acute myeloid leukemia. The CDR3 coding sequence is TGTGCCAGCAGCAGTACTACAGGGGGCCCTAGCACAGATACGCAGTATTTT. Protein sequence: CASSSTTGGPSTDTQYF.